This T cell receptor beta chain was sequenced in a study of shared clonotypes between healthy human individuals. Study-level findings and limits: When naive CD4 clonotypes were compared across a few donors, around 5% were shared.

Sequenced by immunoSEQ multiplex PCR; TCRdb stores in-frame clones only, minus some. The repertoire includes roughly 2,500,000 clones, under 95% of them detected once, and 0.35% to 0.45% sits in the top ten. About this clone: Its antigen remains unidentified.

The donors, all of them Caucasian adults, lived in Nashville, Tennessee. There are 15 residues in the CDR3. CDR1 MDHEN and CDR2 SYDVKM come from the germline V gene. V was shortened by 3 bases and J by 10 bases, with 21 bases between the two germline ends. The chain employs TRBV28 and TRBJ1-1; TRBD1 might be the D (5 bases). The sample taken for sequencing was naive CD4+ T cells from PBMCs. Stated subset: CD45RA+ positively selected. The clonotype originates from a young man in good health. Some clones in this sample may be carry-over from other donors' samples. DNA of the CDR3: TGTGCCAGCAGTTTGGTGGGGGGATCCACTGAACGAGCTTTCTTT. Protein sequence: CASSLVGGSTERAFF.